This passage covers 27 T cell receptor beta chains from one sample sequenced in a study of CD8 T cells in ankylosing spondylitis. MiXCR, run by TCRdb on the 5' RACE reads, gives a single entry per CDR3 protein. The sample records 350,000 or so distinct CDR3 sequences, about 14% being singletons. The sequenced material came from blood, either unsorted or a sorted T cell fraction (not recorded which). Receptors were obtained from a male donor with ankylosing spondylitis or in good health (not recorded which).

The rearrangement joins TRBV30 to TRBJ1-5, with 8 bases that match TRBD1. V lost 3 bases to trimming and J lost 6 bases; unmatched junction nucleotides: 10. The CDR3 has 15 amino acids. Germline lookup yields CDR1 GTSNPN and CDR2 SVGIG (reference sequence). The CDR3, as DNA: TGTGCCTGGAGCGATCAGGGGGCGCGGGTTCAGCCCCAGCATTTT. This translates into CAWSDQGARVQPQHF.

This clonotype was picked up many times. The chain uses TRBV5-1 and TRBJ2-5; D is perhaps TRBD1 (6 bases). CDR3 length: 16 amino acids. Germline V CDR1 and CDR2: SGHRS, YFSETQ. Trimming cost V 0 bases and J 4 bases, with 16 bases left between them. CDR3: CASSLDGGAMLETQYF. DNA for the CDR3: TGCGCCAGCAGCTTGGATGGGGGCGCGATGTTAGAGACCCAGTACTTC.

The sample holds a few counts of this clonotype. This CDR3 is CASSSRQTGDTEAFF. CDR3 bases: TGTGCCAGCAGCTCCCGACAGACGGGTGACACTGAAGCTTTCTTT. The rearrangement joins TRBV7-9 to TRBJ1-1; a possible D gene is TRBD1 (5 bases). The CDR3 has 15 amino acids. Between the trimmed V and J ends, which lost 4 bases and 3 bases, there was a span of 15 bases. The germline V gene encodes CDR1 SEHNR and CDR2 FQNEAQ (reference sequence). Drawing the rest from reference TRBV7-9 and TRBJ1-1, the complete variable domain is DTGVSQNPRHKITKRGQNVTFRCDPISEHNRLYWYRQTLGQGPEFLTYFQNEAQLEKSRLLSDRFSAERPKGSFSTLEIQRTEQGDSAMYLCASSSRQTGDTEAFFGQGTRLTVV.

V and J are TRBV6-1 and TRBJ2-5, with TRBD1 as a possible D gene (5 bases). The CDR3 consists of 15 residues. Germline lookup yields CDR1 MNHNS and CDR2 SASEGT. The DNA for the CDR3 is TGTGTTACCGGTAGGGGATTGTGGTACCAAGAGACCCAGTACTTC. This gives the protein CVTGRGLWYQETQYF.

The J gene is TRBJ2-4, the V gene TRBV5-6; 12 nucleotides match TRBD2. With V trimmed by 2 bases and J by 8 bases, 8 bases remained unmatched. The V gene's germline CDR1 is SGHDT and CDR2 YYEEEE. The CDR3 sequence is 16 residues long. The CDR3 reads CASSFLAGGPGDIQYF. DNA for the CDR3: TGTGCCAGCAGCTTTCTAGCGGGAGGGCCTGGGGACATTCAGTACTTC. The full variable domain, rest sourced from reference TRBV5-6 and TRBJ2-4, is DAGVTQSPTHLIKTRGQQVTLRCSPKSGHDTVSWYQQALGQGPQFIFQYYEEEERQRGNFPDRFSGHQFPNYSSELNVNALLLGDSALYLCASSFLAGGPGDIQYFGAGTRLSVL.

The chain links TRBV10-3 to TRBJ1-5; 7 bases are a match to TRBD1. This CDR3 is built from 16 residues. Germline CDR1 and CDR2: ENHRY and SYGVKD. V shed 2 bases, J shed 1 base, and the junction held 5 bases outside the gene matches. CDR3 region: CAISETRGISNQPQHF. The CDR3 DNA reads TGTGCCATCAGTGAGACCAGGGGGATAAGCAATCAGCCCCAGCATTTT.

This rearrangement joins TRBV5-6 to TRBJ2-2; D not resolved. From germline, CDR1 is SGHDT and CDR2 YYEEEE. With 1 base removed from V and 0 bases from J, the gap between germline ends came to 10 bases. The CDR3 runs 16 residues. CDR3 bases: TGTGCCAGCAGCTTGCCGCCGGGCGCGAACACCGGGGAGCTGTTTTTT. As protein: CASSLPPGANTGELFF.

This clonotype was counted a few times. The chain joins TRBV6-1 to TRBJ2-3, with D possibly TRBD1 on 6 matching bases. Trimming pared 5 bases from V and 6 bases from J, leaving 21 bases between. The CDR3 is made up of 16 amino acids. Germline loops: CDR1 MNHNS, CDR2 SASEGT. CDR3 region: CASSRNTGQPRDTQYF. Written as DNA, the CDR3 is TGTGCCAGCAGTCGGAATACAGGGCAGCCCCGCGATACGCAGTATTTT.

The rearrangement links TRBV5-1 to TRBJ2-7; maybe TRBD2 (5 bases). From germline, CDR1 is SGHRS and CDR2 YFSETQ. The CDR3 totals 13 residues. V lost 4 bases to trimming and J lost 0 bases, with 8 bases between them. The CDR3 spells CASSKGSSYEQYF. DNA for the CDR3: TGCGCCAGCAGCAAAGGGAGCTCCTACGAGCAGTACTTC. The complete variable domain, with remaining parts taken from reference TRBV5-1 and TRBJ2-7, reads KAGVTQTPRYLIKTRGQQVTLSCSPISGHRSVSWYQQTPGQGLQFLFEYFSETQRNKGNFPGRFSGRQFSNSRSEMNVSTLELGDSALYLCASSKGSSYEQYFGPGTRLTVT.

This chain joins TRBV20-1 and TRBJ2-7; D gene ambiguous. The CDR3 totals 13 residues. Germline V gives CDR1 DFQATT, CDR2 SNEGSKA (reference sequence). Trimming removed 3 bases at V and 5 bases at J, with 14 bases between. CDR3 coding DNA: TGCAGTGCTAGGGCCAATCCATTGGACGAGCAGTACTTC. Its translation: CSARANPLDEQYF.

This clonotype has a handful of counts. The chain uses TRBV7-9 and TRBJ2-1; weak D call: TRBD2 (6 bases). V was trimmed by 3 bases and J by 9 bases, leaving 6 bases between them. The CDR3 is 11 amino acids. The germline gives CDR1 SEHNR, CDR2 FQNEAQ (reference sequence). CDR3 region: CASSFSGEQFF. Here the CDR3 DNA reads TGTGCCAGCAGCTTTAGCGGTGAGCAGTTCTTC.

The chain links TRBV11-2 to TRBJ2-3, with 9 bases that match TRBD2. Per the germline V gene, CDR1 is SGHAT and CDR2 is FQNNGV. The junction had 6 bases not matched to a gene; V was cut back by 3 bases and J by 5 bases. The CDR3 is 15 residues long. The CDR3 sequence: CASSFGGGALDTQYF. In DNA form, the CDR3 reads TGTGCCAGCAGCTTTGGCGGGGGGGCGTTAGATACGCAGTATTTT.

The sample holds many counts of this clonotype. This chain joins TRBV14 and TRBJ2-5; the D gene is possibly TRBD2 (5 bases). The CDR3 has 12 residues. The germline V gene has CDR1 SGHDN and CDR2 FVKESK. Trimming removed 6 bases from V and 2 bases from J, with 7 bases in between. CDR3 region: CASSRLQETQYF. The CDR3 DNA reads TGTGCCAGCAGTCGACTACAAGAGACCCAGTACTTC.

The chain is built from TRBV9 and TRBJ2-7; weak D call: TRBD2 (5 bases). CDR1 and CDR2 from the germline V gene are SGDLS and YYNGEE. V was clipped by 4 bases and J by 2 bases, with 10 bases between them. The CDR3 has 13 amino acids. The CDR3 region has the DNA TGTGCCAGCAGCATGGACGGGACCTACGAGCAGTACTTC. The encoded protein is CASSMDGTYEQYF.

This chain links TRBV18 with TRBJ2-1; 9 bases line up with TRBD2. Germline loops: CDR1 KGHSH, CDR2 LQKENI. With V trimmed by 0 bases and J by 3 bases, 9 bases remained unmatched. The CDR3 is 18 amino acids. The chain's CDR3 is CASSPPKGSGGVYNEQFF. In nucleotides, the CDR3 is TGTGCCAGCTCACCACCGAAGGGTAGCGGGGGTGTCTACAATGAGCAGTTCTTC.

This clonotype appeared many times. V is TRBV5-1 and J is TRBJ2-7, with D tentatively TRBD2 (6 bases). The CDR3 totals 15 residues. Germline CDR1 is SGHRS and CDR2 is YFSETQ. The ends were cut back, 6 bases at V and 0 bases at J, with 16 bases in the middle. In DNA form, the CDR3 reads TGCGCCAGCACCCCCTCGGGAGCAGGCTCCTACGAGCAGTACTTC. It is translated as CASTPSGAGSYEQYF.

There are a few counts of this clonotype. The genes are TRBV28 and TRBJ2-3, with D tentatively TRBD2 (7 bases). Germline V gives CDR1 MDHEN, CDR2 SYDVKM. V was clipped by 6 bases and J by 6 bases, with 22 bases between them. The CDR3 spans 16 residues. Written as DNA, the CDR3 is TGTGCCAGCAGCCGGAGGGGGGGCGACGGGCGCGATACGCAGTATTTT. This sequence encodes CASSRRGGDGRDTQYF.

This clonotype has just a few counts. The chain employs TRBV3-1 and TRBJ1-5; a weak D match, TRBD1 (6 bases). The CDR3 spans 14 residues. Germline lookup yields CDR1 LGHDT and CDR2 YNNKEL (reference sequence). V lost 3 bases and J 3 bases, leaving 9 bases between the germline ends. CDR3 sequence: CASSQTGHNQPQHF. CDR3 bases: TGTGCCAGCAGCCAGACAGGCCACAATCAGCCCCAGCATTTT.

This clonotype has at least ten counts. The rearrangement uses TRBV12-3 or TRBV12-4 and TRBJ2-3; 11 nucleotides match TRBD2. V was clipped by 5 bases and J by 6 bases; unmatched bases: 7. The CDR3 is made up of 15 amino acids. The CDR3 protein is CASSELAGAPDTQYF. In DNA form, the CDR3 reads TGTGCCAGCAGTGAACTAGCGGGGGCCCCGGATACGCAGTATTTT.

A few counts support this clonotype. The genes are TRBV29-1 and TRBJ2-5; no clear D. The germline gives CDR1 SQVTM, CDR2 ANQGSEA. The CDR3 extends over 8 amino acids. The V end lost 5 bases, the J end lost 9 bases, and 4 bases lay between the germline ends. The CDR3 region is CSVNSQYF. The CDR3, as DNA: TGCAGCGTTAACTCCCAGTACTTC.

CDR3 region: CASSDIGPFGANVLTF. The CDR3 DNA reads as TGTGCCAGCAGTGACATAGGGCCCTTTGGGGCCAACGTCCTGACTTTC. The genes are TRBV6-4 and TRBJ2-6; D unclear. CDR1 is MRHNA and CDR2 is SNTAGT in the germline V gene. V gave up 2 bases and J gave up 3 bases, with 11 bases separating them. CDR3 size: 16 residues.

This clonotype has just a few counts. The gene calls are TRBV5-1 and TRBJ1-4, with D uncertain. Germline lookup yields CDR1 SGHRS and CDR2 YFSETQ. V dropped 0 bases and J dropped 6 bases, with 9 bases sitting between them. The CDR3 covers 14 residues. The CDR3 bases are TGCGCCAGCAGCTTGGCTGGCTTGGATGAAAAACTGTTTTTT. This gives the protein CASSLAGLDEKLFF.

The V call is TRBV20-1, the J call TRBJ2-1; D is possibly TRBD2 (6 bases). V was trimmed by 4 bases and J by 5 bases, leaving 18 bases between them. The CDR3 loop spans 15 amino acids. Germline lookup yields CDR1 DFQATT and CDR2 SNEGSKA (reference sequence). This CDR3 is CSATTGLEKNNEQFF. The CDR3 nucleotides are TGCAGTGCTACCACGGGACTGGAAAAAAACAATGAGCAGTTCTTC.

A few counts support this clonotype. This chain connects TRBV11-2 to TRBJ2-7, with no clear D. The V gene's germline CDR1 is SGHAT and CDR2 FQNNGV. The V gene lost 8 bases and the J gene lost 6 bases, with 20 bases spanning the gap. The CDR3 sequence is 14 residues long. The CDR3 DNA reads TGTGCCAGCTCACCTGGGGTTAGGGTCGGCGAGCAGTACTTC. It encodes CASSPGVRVGEQYF.

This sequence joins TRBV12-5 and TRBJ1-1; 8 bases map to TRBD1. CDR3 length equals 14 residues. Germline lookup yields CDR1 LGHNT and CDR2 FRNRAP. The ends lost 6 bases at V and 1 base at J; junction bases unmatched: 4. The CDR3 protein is CASGIQGANTEAFF. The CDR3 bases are TGTGCTAGTGGAATCCAGGGGGCGAACACTGAAGCTTTCTTT. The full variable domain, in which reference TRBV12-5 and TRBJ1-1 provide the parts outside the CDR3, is DARVTQTPRHKVTEMGQEVTMRCQPILGHNTVFWYRQTMMQGLELLAYFRNRAPLDDSGMPKDRFSAEMPDATLATLKIQPSEPRDSAVYFCASGIQGANTEAFFGQGTRLTVV.

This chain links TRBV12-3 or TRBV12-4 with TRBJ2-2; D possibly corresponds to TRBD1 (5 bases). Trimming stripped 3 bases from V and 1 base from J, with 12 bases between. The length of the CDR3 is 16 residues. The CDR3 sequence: CASSLGPRKNTGELFF. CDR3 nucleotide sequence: TGTGCCAGCAGTTTGGGGCCCCGGAAGAACACCGGGGAGCTGTTTTTT.

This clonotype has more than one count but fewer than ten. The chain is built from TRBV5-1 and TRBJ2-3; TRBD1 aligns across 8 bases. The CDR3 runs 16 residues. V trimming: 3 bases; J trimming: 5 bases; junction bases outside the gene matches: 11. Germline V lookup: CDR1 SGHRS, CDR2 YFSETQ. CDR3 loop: CASSSWTGTLKDTQYF. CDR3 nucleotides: TGCGCCAGCAGCTCCTGGACAGGGACCTTGAAAGATACGCAGTATTTT.